This T cell receptor beta chain was found in a study of blood T cell repertoires in COVID-19. Some clones are missing from TCRdb's copy, which holds only in-frame ones; the method was immunoSEQ multiplex PCR. The sample lists over 200,000 clones, approximately 88% occurring once. The origin of this receptor is a woman aged 25 to 39 with acute or convalescent COVID-19. Sequencing was carried out using peripheral blood.

CDR3 DNA: TGTGCCACCCGACAGAGTTACAATGAGCAGTTCTTC. Protein product: CATRQSYNEQFF. The V gene is TRBV27, the J gene TRBJ2-1, with D possibly matching TRBD1 (5 bases). The V gene's germline CDR1 is MNHEY and CDR2 SMNVEV (reference sequence). The CDR3 consists of 12 residues. V shed 10 bases and J shed 4 bases, with 11 bases lying between them.